One and the same sample provided the 9 T cell receptor beta chains below, sequenced in a study of Ad26.COV2.S vaccination and SARS-CoV-2 variants. The treatment: some 20 received Ad26.COV2.S at low or high dose, single or two shots; a few received placebo; per-sample allocation not given. Collection of samples fell on day 63 after the first vaccine or placebo injection. Generated by immunoSEQ multiplex PCR, the TCRdb table keeps only in-frame clones and is missing some. The sample includes around 350,000 clones, around 83% of them seen just once. The starting material was peripheral blood, obtained in a trial of Ad26.COV2.S vaccine versus placebo. The receptors derive from a person aged 18-60 years who received the Ad26.COV2.S COVID-19 vaccine or a placebo.

The chain recombines TRBV6-6 with TRBJ2-3; TRBD2 aligns across 7 bases. Per germline, CDR1 MNHNY and CDR2 SVGAGI (reference sequence). The trim removed 2 bases at V and 1 base at J, leaving 3 bases unmatched. The CDR3 has 15 amino acids. CDR3 amino acids: CASSYPLAGTDTQYF. The CDR3 nucleotides read TGTGCCAGCAGTTACCCTCTAGCGGGCACAGATACGCAGTATTTT.

The J gene is TRBJ2-7, the V gene TRBV7-2; possible D gene TRBD1, 5 bases. V lost 1 base and J lost 2, with 12 bases in between. Germline assignment: CDR1 SGHTA and CDR2 FQGNSA. There are 15 residues in the CDR3. The CDR3: CASSLEQALTYEQYF. DNA for the CDR3: TGTGCCAGCAGCTTAGAACAGGCCCTAACCTACGAGCAGTACTTC.

The chain carries TRBV5-1 and TRBJ1-5, with a possible D match to TRBD1 (5 bases). The CDR3 loop spans 15 amino acids. Germline V gene data show CDR1 as SGHRS and CDR2 as YFSETQ. V was cut by 0 bases and J by 4 bases, with 11 bases left in between. CDR3 residues: CASSLDEGPNQPQHF. The CDR3 nucleotides read TGCGCCAGCAGCTTGGATGAGGGACCAAATCAGCCCCAGCATTTT.

The rearrangement uses TRBV7-2 and TRBJ2-5; TRBD1 aligns across 10 bases. Germline V lookup: CDR1 SGHTA, CDR2 FQGNSA. The CDR3 contains 17 residues. The junction had 14 bases not matched to a gene; V was cut back by 3 bases and J by 7 bases. The CDR3 nucleotides read TGTGCCAGCAGCTTCTTTGTGACAGGGGGCCCAGAACGGACCCAGTACTTC. Translated, it gives CASSFFVTGGPERTQYF.

The chain recombines TRBV19 with TRBJ1-1; D uncertain. CDR3 length: 13 amino acids. V lost 8 bases, J lost 4 bases, and 14 bases lay in between. Germline assignment: CDR1 LNHDA and CDR2 SQIVND (reference sequence). Written as DNA, the CDR3 is TGTGCCAGTTGCTTGGCTTGGGGCACTGAAGCTTTCTTT. Amino acid sequence: CASCLAWGTEAFF.

The CDR3 reads CASSLGGLNTEAFF. Here the CDR3 DNA reads TGTGCCAGCTCACTGGGGGGCTTGAACACTGAAGCTTTCTTT. V is TRBV18 and J is TRBJ1-1, with D possibly matching TRBD1 (6 bases). The germline V gene encodes CDR1 KGHSH and CDR2 LQKENI. Trimming left V 4 bases short and J 0 bases short, with 9 bases between. The CDR3 is 14 amino acids.

This chain joins TRBV30 and TRBJ2-2; 8 bases match TRBD2. The V gene end was trimmed by 6 bases and the J gene end by 0 bases; junction bases not matched to a gene: 6. The germline CDR1 and CDR2 sequences are GTSNPN and SVGIG (reference sequence). The CDR3 contains 15 residues. The CDR3 nucleotides are TGTGCCTGCCCCCCGGGACTAGCGAACACCGGGGAGCTGTTTTTT. Its protein is CACPPGLANTGELFF.

This CDR3 is CASSGEPGGVNEQFF. CDR3 DNA: TGTGCCAGCAGTGGCGAACCGGGGGGGGTGAATGAGCAGTTCTTC. The V and J genes are TRBV6-4 and TRBJ2-1; 8 bases map to TRBD2. CDR1 MRHNA and CDR2 SNTAGT come from the germline V gene. V shed 4 bases, J shed 7 bases, and the junction held 9 bases outside the gene matches. The CDR3 runs 15 residues.

The chain recombines TRBV10-3 with TRBJ2-5, with D possibly matching TRBD1 (6 bases). V was pared by 3 bases and J by 5 bases, with 19 bases between. The CDR3 covers 16 residues. The germline V gene has CDR1 ENHRY and CDR2 SYGVKD. CDR3 DNA: TGTGCCATCAGTGATTGGGGGCTAACTACCAGCGAGACCCAGTACTTC. Translated, it gives CAISDWGLTTSETQYF.